This TCR beta chain came from a study of human T cells and chemical hapten exposure. TCRdb re-called the RACE reads through MiXCR, storing one row per CDR3 protein. Of 27,000 or so distinct CDR3 sequences detected, around 6% appear once; the ten largest clones hold 5.6%. Trimming removed 7 bases at V and 0 bases at J, with 9 bases between. Germline-derived CDR1 and CDR2 are MNHNY and SVGAGI (reference sequence). CDR3 size: 13 residues. Indicated time point: patch test 3, about 24 weeks after DPC sensitization. This sample's treatment: therapeutic diphenylcyclopropenone sensitization with weekly scalp DPC.

The sample consisted of whole blood, taken in connection with sensitization to the hapten diphenylcyclopropenone (DPC). The TCR was taken from a man aged 25 to 45 with alopecia areata. Some clones in this sample may be carry-over from other donors' samples. The chain has TRBV6-6 and TRBJ1-2, with D possibly TRBD1 on 5 matching bases. The CDR3 DNA reads TGTGCCAGCAATAGGGACGCTAACTATGGCTACACCTTC. It is translated as CASNRDANYGYTF.